This TCR beta chain was obtained from a study of Ad26.COV2.S vaccination and SARS-CoV-2 variants. Overall study: The vaccine Ad26.COV2.S was put into the muscle once, or twice with 56 days between.

CDR1 and CDR2 from the germline V gene are LNHDA and SQIVND (reference sequence). The CDR3 has 14 residues. Trimming removed 8 bases at V and 6 bases at J, with 19 bases between. Stated treatment: some 20 received Ad26.COV2.S at low or high dose, single or two shots; about five received placebo; per-sample allocation not given. Sample collection was performed on day 63 after the first vaccine or placebo injection. The table came from immunoSEQ multiplex PCR; TCRdb's copy has only in-frame clones and leaves some out. This repertoire shows 300,000 to 400,000 clones, 85% found once; its top ten account for less than 4%.

The clonotype originates from a person aged 18-65 years who received the Ad26.COV2.S COVID-19 vaccine or a placebo. This material consisted of peripheral blood, taken in a trial of Ad26.COV2.S vaccine versus placebo. The genes are TRBV19 and TRBJ1-1, with a weak D call TRBD1 (5 bases). The DNA of the CDR3 is TGTGCCAGTGGTGGCAGGGCGGGGAGAGCTGAAGCTTTCTTT. It translates to CASGGRAGRAEAFF.